Presented here are 15 T cell receptor beta chains from one specimen sequenced in a study of blood T cell repertoires in COVID-19. This table comes from immunoSEQ multiplex PCR, and its TCRdb copy is limited to in-frame clones, with some not included. The sample lists some 340,000 clones, roughly 87% occurring once. Sequencing was done on a sample of PBMCs or T cells enriched from blood (not recorded which). These receptor sequences come from a woman between 50 and 59 years old who had recovered from COVID-19.

V usage is TRBV6-4 and J usage is TRBJ2-3, with TRBD1 matching over 8 bases. The V and J ends lost 3 bases and 4 bases, in that order; junction bases with no gene match: 3. The CDR3 runs 14 residues. CDR1 and CDR2 (germline): MRHNA, SNTAGT. The CDR3 DNA is TGTGCCAGCAGTGAATCAGGGGGCCCAGATACGCAGTATTTT. Translated: CASSESGGPDTQYF.

This sequence joins TRBV6-1 and TRBJ2-7; D gene unclear. The CDR3 is made up of 13 amino acids. Germline CDR1 reads MNHNS; CDR2 reads SASEGT. V was pared by 2 bases and J by 6 bases, with 11 bases between. In nucleotides, the CDR3 is TGTGCCAGCAGTGAAAGCCAGGCTGGCGAGCAGTACTTC. It specifies CASSESQAGEQYF.

CDR3 amino acids: CASSQPGGSETQYF. The DNA for the CDR3 is TGCGCCAGCAGCCAGCCAGGGGGGTCCGAGACCCAGTACTTC. V usage is TRBV4-1 and J usage is TRBJ2-5; D might be TRBD1 (7 bases). The V and J ends lost 3 bases and 5 bases respectively, with 13 bases between them. CDR3 length: 14 amino acids. Germline loops: CDR1 MGHRA, CDR2 YSYEKL.

The chain links TRBV20-1 to TRBJ1-1; D remains unclear. This CDR3 region has 10 residues. Germline loops: CDR1 DFQATT, CDR2 SNEGSKA (reference sequence). Trimming shortened V by 8 bases and J by 3 bases, and 7 bases separated the two germline ends. CDR3 protein: CSTPDTEAFF. The CDR3 region has the DNA TGCAGTACCCCGGACACTGAAGCTTTCTTT.

In DNA, the CDR3 is TGTGCCAGCCACGGGTTTGGCTACTATGGCTACACCTTC. Translated, it gives CASHGFGYYGYTF. The chain carries TRBV25-1 and TRBJ1-2; D call uncertain. Trimming left V 8 bases short and J 3 bases short, with 13 bases between. The CDR3 spans 13 residues. Germline values: CDR1 MGHDK, CDR2 SYGVNS.

The chain's CDR3 is CATRLGSSYEQYF. In DNA form, the CDR3 reads TGTGCCACCCGGCTGGGCAGCTCCTACGAGCAGTACTTC. The V call is TRBV19, the J call TRBJ2-7; the D is unclear. The V gene lost 10 bases and the J gene lost 0 bases, with 13 bases spanning the gap. This CDR3 contains 13 residues. CDR1 is LNHDA and CDR2 is SQIVND in the germline V gene (reference sequence).

This chain connects TRBV7-2 to TRBJ2-1, with D possibly being TRBD1 (6 bases). The length of the CDR3 is 15 residues. Germline V gives CDR1 SGHTA, CDR2 FQGNSA. V shed 5 bases and J shed 4 bases, with 15 bases lying between them. The CDR3 nucleotides read TGTGCCAGCAGCCCGGCCGGAGACAGGTACAATGAGCAGTTCTTC. It encodes CASSPAGDRYNEQFF.

V is TRBV6-5 and J is TRBJ1-2; maybe TRBD1 (5 bases). Trimming cost V 6 bases and J 4 bases, with 12 bases left between them. The CDR3 covers 13 residues. Germline V lookup: CDR1 MNHEY, CDR2 SVGAGI. CDR3 DNA sequence: TGTGCCAGCAGCACCCCCCAGGGCTATGGCTACACCTTC. This gives the protein CASSTPQGYGYTF.

The chain carries TRBV6-2 or TRBV6-3 and TRBJ1-1; tentatively, D is TRBD1 (5 bases). The ends were cut back, 5 bases at V and 11 bases at J, with 18 bases in the middle. CDR1 is MNHEY, CDR2 SVGEGT, per germline. CDR3 length: 13 amino acids. The CDR3 spells CASSETVSPEAFF. CDR3 coding DNA: TGTGCCAGCAGTGAGACAGTCTCCCCCGAGGCTTTCTTT.

The chain recombines TRBV9 with TRBJ1-6; D possibly corresponds to TRBD1 (6 bases). The germline gives CDR1 SGDLS, CDR2 YYNGEE. This CDR3 spans 16 amino acids. V lost 0 bases and J 3 bases, leaving 10 bases between the germline ends. The CDR3 loop reads CASSVDQGIYNSPLHF. DNA of the CDR3: TGTGCCAGCAGCGTAGATCAGGGGATCTATAATTCACCCCTCCACTTT.

This clone occurred many times. This chain joins TRBV30 and TRBJ1-3; D not certain. The CDR3 is 14 amino acids. V lost 3 bases and J 0 bases, leaving 9 bases between the germline ends. Germline V gene data show CDR1 as GTSNPN and CDR2 as SVGIG (reference sequence). The DNA for the CDR3 is TGTGCCTGGAGCTCTGGCAGCTCTGGAAACACCATATATTTT. It translates to CAWSSGSSGNTIYF.

J is TRBJ1-5 and V is TRBV6-2 or TRBV6-3; no firm D call. The CDR3 contains 15 residues. CDR1 and CDR2 from the germline V gene are MNHEY and SVGEGT. V lost 0 bases to trimming and J lost 3 bases, with 9 bases between them. CDR3 bases: TGTGCCAGCAGTTACTCGAGCCTCTCCAATCAGCCCCAGCATTTT. Protein sequence: CASSYSSLSNQPQHF.

The rearrangement uses TRBV30 and TRBJ2-3; TRBD2 might be the D (5 bases). The CDR3 is made up of 15 amino acids. The V and J ends lost 0 bases and 6 bases respectively, with 16 bases between them. Germline CDR1 is GTSNPN and CDR2 is SVGIG (reference sequence). CDR3 region: CAWSVQAAPSDTQYF. The CDR3 DNA sequence: TGTGCCTGGAGTGTACAAGCGGCCCCCTCGGATACGCAGTATTTT.

The chain is built from TRBV30 and TRBJ1-5; a possible D gene is TRBD1 (6 bases). V gave up 0 bases and J gave up 1 base, with 16 bases separating them. The CDR3 covers 17 residues. Germline V gene sequence: CDR1 GTSNPN, CDR2 SVGIG (reference sequence). The CDR3 loop is CAWSVQIGRGSNQPQHF. CDR3 DNA sequence: TGTGCCTGGAGTGTACAGATCGGAAGGGGGAGCAATCAGCCCCAGCATTTT.

The gene calls are TRBV5-4 and TRBJ1-4, with TRBD1 matching over 7 bases. V lost 2 bases to trimming and J lost 6 bases; unmatched junction nucleotides: 4. The CDR3 spans 14 residues. Per germline, CDR1 SGHNT and CDR2 YYREEE (reference sequence). This CDR3 reads CASSFFDRDEKLFF. The CDR3, as DNA: TGTGCCAGCAGCTTTTTTGACAGGGATGAAAAACTGTTTTTT.